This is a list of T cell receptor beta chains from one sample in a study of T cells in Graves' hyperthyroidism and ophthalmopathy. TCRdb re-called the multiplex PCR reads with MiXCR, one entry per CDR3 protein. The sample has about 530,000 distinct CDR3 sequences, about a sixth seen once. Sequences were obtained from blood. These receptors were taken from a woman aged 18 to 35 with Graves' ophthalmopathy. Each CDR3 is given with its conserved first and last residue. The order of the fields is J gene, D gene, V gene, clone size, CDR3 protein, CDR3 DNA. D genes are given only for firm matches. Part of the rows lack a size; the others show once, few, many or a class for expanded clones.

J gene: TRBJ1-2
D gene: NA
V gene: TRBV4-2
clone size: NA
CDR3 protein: CASSRSEFYGYTF
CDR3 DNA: TGTGCCAGCAGCAGGTCAGAGTTCTATGGCTACACCTTC

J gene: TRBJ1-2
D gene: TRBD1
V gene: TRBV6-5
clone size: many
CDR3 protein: CASSYSSPGQGYGYTF
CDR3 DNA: TGTGCCAGCAGTTACTCGTCGCCGGGACAGGGGTATGGCTACACCTTC

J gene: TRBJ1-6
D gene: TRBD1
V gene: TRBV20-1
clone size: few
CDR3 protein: CARRGHANSPLHF
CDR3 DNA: TGCGCGCGCAGGGGGCACGCGAATTCACCCCTCCACTTT

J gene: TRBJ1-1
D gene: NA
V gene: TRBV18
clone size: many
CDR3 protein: CASSPVTGEAFF
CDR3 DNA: TGTGCCAGCTCACCAGTTACAGGGGAAGCTTTCTTT

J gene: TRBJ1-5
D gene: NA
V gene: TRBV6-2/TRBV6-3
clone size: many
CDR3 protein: CASSYQRPGEGQPQHF
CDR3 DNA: TGTGCCAGCAGTTACCAACGACCAGGCGAAGGGCAGCCCCAGCATTTT

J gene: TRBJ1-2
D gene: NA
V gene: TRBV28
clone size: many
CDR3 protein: CASSLAGNGYTF
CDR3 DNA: TGTGCCAGCAGTTTGGCCGGCAATGGCTACACCTTC

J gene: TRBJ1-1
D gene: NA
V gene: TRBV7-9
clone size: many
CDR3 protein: CASSLGSGAGTEAFF
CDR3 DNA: TGTGCCAGCAGCTTAGGATCGGGGGCTGGCACTGAAGCTTTCTTT

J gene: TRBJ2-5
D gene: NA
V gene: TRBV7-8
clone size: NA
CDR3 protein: CASSPATGTSETQYF
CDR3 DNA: TGTGCCAGCAGCCCAGCCACCGGGACTTCGGAGACCCAGTACTTC

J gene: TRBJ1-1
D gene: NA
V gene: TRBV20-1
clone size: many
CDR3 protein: CSARSGEMNTEAFF
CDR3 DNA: TGCAGTGCTAGATCGGGAGAAATGAACACTGAAGCTTTCTTT

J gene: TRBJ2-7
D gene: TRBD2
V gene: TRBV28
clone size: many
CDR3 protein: CASTTSGASYEQYF
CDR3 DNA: TGTGCCAGCACTACTAGCGGGGCCTCCTACGAGCAGTACTTC

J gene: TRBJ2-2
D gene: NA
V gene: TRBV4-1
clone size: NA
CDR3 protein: CASSQGPGSTGELFF
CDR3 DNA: TGCGCCAGCAGCCAAGGCCCAGGGTCGACCGGGGAGCTGTTTTTT

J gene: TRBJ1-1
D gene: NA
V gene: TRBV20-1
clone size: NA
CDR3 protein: CSAMSRKRGKPNTEAFF
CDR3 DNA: TGCAGTGCTATGTCTCGGAAGAGGGGGAAACCGAACACTGAAGCTTTCTTT

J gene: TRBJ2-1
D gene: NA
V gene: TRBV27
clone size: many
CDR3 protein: CASSTLSFRGVTPFYEQFF
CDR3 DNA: TGTGCCAGCAGTACTCTCTCCTTTCGCGGGGTAACCCCCTTTTATGAGCAGTTCTTC